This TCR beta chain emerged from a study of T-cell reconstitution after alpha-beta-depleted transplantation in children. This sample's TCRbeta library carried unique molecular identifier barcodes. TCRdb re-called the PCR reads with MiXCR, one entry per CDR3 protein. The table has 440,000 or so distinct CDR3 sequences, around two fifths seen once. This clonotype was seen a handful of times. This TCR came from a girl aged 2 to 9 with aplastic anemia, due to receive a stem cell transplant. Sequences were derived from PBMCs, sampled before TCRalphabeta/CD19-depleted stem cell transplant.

CDR3 DNA sequence: TGTGCCAGCAGCACACGTTTAGCGGGAGGGGGTGATACGCAGTATTTT. As protein: CASSTRLAGGGDTQYF. The rearrangement joins TRBV11-3 to TRBJ2-3; 11 positions match TRBD2. Germline CDR1 is SGHNT and CDR2 is YENEEA. V shed 5 bases and J 6 bases; nucleotides not matched to a gene: 10. The CDR3 consists of 16 residues.